This section outlines one T cell receptor beta chain sequence together with its context. Its target antigen remains unknown. Base qualities are not recorded, but no much larger clone differs from it by a single base. This record comes from a study of cytomegalovirus exposure and HLA in healthy donors (dated by TCRdb to about 2017). Looking at the study overall: According to an earlier analysis of 450 to 650 of the donors, 150 million to 200 million T cells yielded 117 million unique TCR beta sequences and about 300 Gb of sequence data. Roughly 310 gigabases of sequencing data and roughly 90 million unique TCR sequences were included in an early release covering about 620 HLA-typed donors. Of the 300 to 400 genotyped donors, about 80% fell in the genetic ancestry cluster associated with self-reported Caucasian donors. The aim of the study was to test whether cataloging public T cell receptors could identify signatures of past pathogen exposure. The study used immunosequencing to profile the T cell repertoires of approximately 690 subjects and linked those repertoires to cytomegalovirus serostatus. Along with the roughly 670-subject first cohort, a separate validation cohort of some 130 different subjects was used. The study combined high-throughput TCR immunosequencing, statistical association of individual TCRs with disease status, and machine learning to predict cytomegalovirus infection status. To study patterns of TCR occurrence, a later analysis re-analyzed previously published TCR beta repertoires from just over 650 donors and added high-resolution HLA genotyping. Rather than drawing on any new phenotypic data, the later analysis identified candidate immune exposures from TCR beta sequences and the way those sequences occurred across donors. An earlier analysis of roughly 580 of the donors used high-throughput TCR beta sequencing to judge whether each TCR beta V gene segment behaved as functional or pseudogenic. Alongside the repertoire data, information on donor age, sex, ethnicity and CMV serostatus was compiled. In a later genetic analysis, genome-wide SNP genotypes for about three fifths of the roughly 670 donors were used, and that subset was treated as a discovery cohort. Every repertoire in the discovery cohort had been generated on one and the same sequencing platform. HLA typing covered class I and class II loci at four-digit resolution. The number of typed donors differed by locus: about 620-640 for A, B, C, DRB1 and DQB1; approximately 520 for DQA1; some 610 for DPA1; and some 430 for DPB1. Five DR-DQ haplotypes were treated as single units for association and clustering because of strong linkage in the cohort. Among some 400 genotyped donors of the cohort, an average of roughly 230,000 unique TCR beta nucleotide sequences was sequenced per donor, of which roughly 17% were non-productive. Overall results and qualifications from the work: Correlated functional status among segregating V segments might be attributable to linkage disequilibrium, but an unknown experimental factor could not be ruled out. Because some donors lacked HLA typing at each locus, the association tests relied only on the typed subset. In a later analysis, most CMV-associated TCR beta chains were found to appear HLA-restricted, with HLA associations seemingly driven largely by CMV exposure. The authors suggested that the approach could potentially be generalized to other disease states and immunological phenotypes. A total of fewer than 200 TCR beta chains were listed by the study as associated with cytomegalovirus. In a later analysis, HLA-associated TCR beta chains were found to be more clonally expanded and to have lower generation probabilities than equally common non-associated chains. In a later genetic analysis, a missense DCLRE1C variant was associated with V-gene and J-gene trimming of TCR beta chains, and the association was replicated in an independent cohort. The cohort was sequenced for TCR beta chains only, and without alpha or paired-chain data the features that could be detected were limited. Presence/absence analyses assumed roughly uniform sequencing depth across donors, an assumption that may not hold. In a later analysis, TCR association rates were found to vary across HLA loci, with the most associated TCRs seen for DRB1 alleles and the fewest for HLA-C alleles. While some public TCRs were present in many individuals, most TCR sequences turned up only very rarely across donors. In vitro tests confirmed that a few of the cytomegalovirus-associated TCR beta chains recognize cytomegalovirus antigens. The sequencing pipeline was judged likely to have produced a cluster of highly shared sequence variants as a technical artifact. CMV serostatus was the only immune exposure information available for the cohort. About 17 rarely observed V segments, including chromosome 9 orphons, were excluded from the earlier analysis of almost 600 of the donors because counts were too low. According to a later genetic analysis, donors in an Asian-associated ancestry cluster had fewer N-insertions in productive TCRs than the roughly 670-donor mean. A further reported finding was that TCR beta sequences accurately predicted the HLA-A and HLA-B alleles for most subjects in the first cohort. When HLA alleles, especially DR and DQ, strongly co-occurred, attributing TCR associations to individual alleles was difficult. In a later analysis, several top co-occurrence clusters were reported to appear linked to parvovirus B19, influenza, CMV and Epstein-Barr virus. The classifier was reported to diagnose cytomegalovirus status with high specificity and sensitivity in both the original and validation cohorts. Broadly in line with IMGT annotations, most TCR beta V segments showed up in productive rearrangements about 87% or about 30% of the time in an earlier analysis of approximately 640 of the donors. Specific HLA alleles were associated with around 18,000 TCR beta sequences at a false discovery rate of 0.05 in a later analysis. Because the 87-base-pair reads could not distinguish some IMGT-functional V segments, including TRBV6-2 and TRBV6-3, those segments were excluded.

The cohort comprised some 730 healthy bone marrow donors. All cohort members were sampled while nominally healthy, although unrecorded immune exposures were likely present. The donor was CMV seronegative and was included in the group of under 450 seronegative cohort members. Every donor gave a peripheral blood sample, and the peripheral blood mononuclear cells from that sample were used for TCR beta sequencing. The Qiagen DNeasy Blood Extraction Kit was used to extract genomic DNA from the blood cell samples. The receptor library was made with the immunoSEQ multiplex PCR assay. A mixture of 60 forward primers for TCR Vbeta segments and 13 reverse primers for TCR Jbeta segments was used in the multiplex PCR. Amplification of the CDR3 region of rearranged TCR beta genes was performed with a multiplex PCR assay on genomic DNA. The Illumina HiSeq System was used to sequence the amplified TCR beta libraries as 87-base-pair reads. The paper's processing steps were these. A later analysis counted about 76 million unique TCR beta chains across the 500 to 850 repertoires, and 9.5 million to 11 million of these chains were shared by at least two donors. Raw reads were error-corrected and collapsed into unique sequences by a nearest-neighbor algorithm in which closely related sequences were merged to remove PCR and sequencing errors. To assign V, D and J gene segments, CDR3 sequences were aligned to IMGT reference sequences. Each retained sequence needed at least a six-nucleotide match to both a V gene segment and a J gene segment. A rearrangement was called productive if the CDR3 had no stop codons and remained in frame with V and J, and every other rearrangement was called non-productive. CDR3 was defined by IMGT convention, running from the second conserved V-encoded cysteine to the conserved J-encoded phenylalanine. In an earlier analysis of some 550 of the donors, sequences lacking an unambiguous match to a single V gene segment were excluded. In an earlier analysis of approximately 500 of the donors, a V segment was called functional when productive rearrangements were above 56.7%, and segregating when the standard deviation between donors exceeded 5%. A statistical classification framework was developed to diagnose cytomegalovirus status using the catalog of TCR beta chain sequences. A later analysis assigned V and J genes by comparing TCR nucleotide sequences with IMGT/GENE-DB human TR gene sequences. In a later analysis, CDR3 sequences and most-parsimonious VDJ recombination scenarios were assigned using the TCRdist pipeline. In a later analysis, every TCR beta chain was defined by the combination of its CDR3 amino acid sequence and its V-gene family, and reads without a unique V-gene family were dropped. A later analysis removed 450 to 600 highly shared, low-generation-probability nucleotide sequences to deal with suspected cross-contamination and a sequencing artifact. For each public chain, a later analysis derived a clonal expansion index from normalized ranks of inferred template counts within each repertoire. In a later analysis, generation probabilities were computed with a VDJ recombination model fitted to out-of-frame rearrangements, and the resulting probabilities were checked against IGoR. In a later analysis, hypergeometric tests were used to score TCR-TCR, TCR-HLA and TCR-CMV co-occurrence, with a repertoire-size bias correction applied to TCR pairs. To estimate false discovery rates, a later analysis permuted the HLA or CMV assignments 20 times. In a later analysis, co-occurring TCRs were grouped using DBSCAN, and TCRdist sequence similarity was added for clustering within HLA-allele-positive subsets. Co-occurrence clustering excluded repertoires with fewer than 30,000 or more than 120,000 public chains, plus five with anomalous nucleotide sharing. Entries here come from immuneACCESS through TCRdb and include only in-frame sequences with V and J called. Some clones fail to appear in such tables; in the studies checked, an unresolved V gene covers under half of the shortfall, and the cause of the remainder is unknown. V and J calls and clone size are copied from that table; D and trimming were computed from the DNA. The sample has 150,000 to 200,000 clones on record, around 80% of them singletons. 1% of the sample belongs to the ten largest clones.

V is clipped by 3 bases and J by 5 bases, and the sequence between their germline boundaries is 19 bases long. The CDR3 holds 15 amino acids from the cysteine to the phenylalanine. The retained sequence is limited to the CDR3, 45 bases, with the frame set at the first base. As encoded in the germline V gene (reference sequence), CDR1 is GTSNPN while CDR2 is SVGIG. The rearrangement joined TRBV30 to TRBJ1-1; the D gene assignment is ambiguous. This clonotype originated in a woman in her forties in good health and CMV-seronegative. The sample comprised PBMCs. This receptor has the CDR3 CAWRIPDSGGTEAFF. The nucleotides are TGTGCCTGGAGGATACCCGACTCCGGAGGGACTGAAGCTTTCTTT.